These 29 T cell receptor beta chains were all obtained from the same sample, sequenced in a study of T cell responses to AZD1222 COVID-19 vaccine. Assay: immunoSEQ multiplex PCR; the TCRdb copy retains only in-frame clones and omits some. The sample has 150,000 to 200,000 clones, approximately 86% seen once. Sequences were derived from peripheral blood, sampled 28 days after the second AZD1222 dose. The receptors were gathered from an adult who received the AZD1222 COVID-19 vaccine.

The chain uses TRBV6-4 and TRBJ1-1; D not certain. CDR1 is MRHNA and CDR2 is SNTAGT in the germline V gene. The CDR3 runs 13 residues. Trimming removed 4 bases at V and 0 bases at J, with 6 bases between. The CDR3 reads CASSVGMNTEAFF. CDR3 DNA sequence: TGTGCCAGCAGTGTGGGTATGAACACTGAAGCTTTCTTT.

The chain employs TRBV11-2 and TRBJ1-2; perhaps TRBD1 as D (5 bases). Germline loops: CDR1 SGHAT, CDR2 FQNNGV. The CDR3 has 16 amino acids. Between the trimmed V and J ends, which lost 2 bases and 2 bases, there was a span of 15 bases. Here the CDR3 DNA reads TGTGCCAGCAGCTTACTGTCAGGGTCAGGGAACTATGGCTACACCTTC. This sequence encodes CASSLLSGSGNYGYTF.

J is TRBJ1-1 and V is TRBV6-5, with D possibly TRBD1 on 5 matching bases. Germline lookup yields CDR1 MNHEY and CDR2 SVGAGI. The CDR3 covers 11 residues. Trimming pared 4 bases from V and 9 bases from J, leaving 9 bases between. CDR3 DNA sequence: TGTGCCAGCAGTTTCCTGGGGCAAGCTTTCTTT. Translating gives CASSFLGQAFF.

This clone was observed a few times. The CDR3 DNA sequence: TGTGCCAGCCTTGTGTCGGGCGGCTATGGCTACACCTTC. Its protein is CASLVSGGYGYTF. The chain couples TRBV6-5 to TRBJ1-2; D unclear. Germline assignment: CDR1 MNHEY and CDR2 SVGAGI. V lost 8 bases and J lost 4, with 14 bases in between. The CDR3 spans 13 residues.

V and J are TRBV3-1 (or the pseudogene TRBV3-2) and TRBJ2-7; D gene ambiguous. Trimming took 2 bases from V and 2 from J, leaving 7 bases between them. From germline, CDR1 is LGHDT and CDR2 YNNKEL (reference sequence). This CDR3 has 13 amino acids. CDR3 loop: CASSQPNAYEQYF. The DNA for the CDR3 is TGTGCCAGCAGCCAACCAAACGCCTACGAGCAGTACTTC.

The chain recombines TRBV18 with TRBJ1-5, with TRBD1 identical over 8 bases. Germline lookup yields CDR1 KGHSH and CDR2 LQKENI. The CDR3 sequence is 16 residues long. V lost 0 bases and J lost 0; bases outside the gene matches: 1. The CDR3 sequence is CASSPPDRVSNQPQHF. In nucleotides, the CDR3 is TGTGCCAGCTCACCACCGGACAGGGTTAGCAATCAGCCCCAGCATTTT.

The chain recombines TRBV3-1 (or the pseudogene TRBV3-2) with TRBJ2-1; the match to TRBD2 covers 12 bases. Per the germline V gene, CDR1 is LGHDT and CDR2 is YNNKEL (reference sequence). V lost 2 bases to trimming and J lost 10 bases; unmatched junction nucleotides: 9. The CDR3 spans 16 residues. This chain's CDR3 is CASSQNPGLAGLEQFF. For the CDR3, the DNA is TGTGCCAGCAGCCAAAATCCGGGACTAGCGGGCTTGGAGCAGTTCTTC.

Comments on this clone: Within the sample, other DNA sequences also encode this same CDR3. The chain is built from TRBV5-1 and TRBJ1-2; D is unresolved. Per germline, CDR1 SGHRS and CDR2 YFSETQ. The CDR3 totals 15 residues. V was pared by 0 bases and J by 0 bases, with 9 bases between. The CDR3 region is CASSLGPTTNYGYTF. The CDR3 coding sequence is TGCGCCAGCAGCTTGGGCCCGACTACTAACTATGGCTACACCTTC.

This chain connects TRBV4-3 to TRBJ2-3; D unclear. Between the trimmed V and J ends, which lost 0 bases and 2 bases, there was a span of 6 bases. CDR3 length: 14 residues. The germline V gene has CDR1 LGHNA and CDR2 YSLEER. CDR3 DNA: TGCGCCAGCAGCCAAGATGGGCACACAGATACGCAGTATTTT. This codes for CASSQDGHTDTQYF.

V and J are TRBV5-6 and TRBJ2-1; the D gene could be TRBD1 or TRBD2 (5 bases each). CDR1 SGHDT and CDR2 YYEEEE come from the germline V gene. V gave up 4 bases and J gave up 6 bases, with 14 bases separating them. The CDR3 loop spans 14 amino acids. Here the CDR3 reads CASSRLGTSNEQFF. As DNA, the CDR3 is TGTGCCAGCAGCCGGTTGGGGACCAGCAATGAGCAGTTCTTC.

The gene calls are TRBV5-1 and TRBJ2-6, with D possibly being TRBD1 (5 bases). Trimming pared 2 bases from V and 0 bases from J, leaving 21 bases between. Germline V gene lookup returns CDR1 SGHRS and CDR2 YFSETQ. This CDR3 is 20 amino acids long. CDR3: CASSLRPAGLTSSGANVLTF. Written as DNA, the CDR3 is TGCGCCAGCAGCTTACGACCGGCAGGGCTAACTTCCTCTGGGGCCAACGTCCTGACTTTC.

The V gene is TRBV24-1, the J gene TRBJ2-5; 7 nucleotides match TRBD2. The V gene's germline CDR1 is KGHDR and CDR2 SFDVKD. This CDR3 has 15 residues. V was clipped by 1 base and J by 4 bases; unmatched bases: 5. Here the CDR3 reads CATSDFGREGETQYF. The CDR3 DNA reads as TGTGCCACCAGTGATTTCGGCAGGGAGGGAGAGACCCAGTACTTC.

The chain couples TRBV4-3 to TRBJ1-4, with 8 bases fitting TRBD1. CDR3 length equals 16 residues. CDR1 and CDR2 from the germline V gene are LGHNA and YSLEER. V lost 4 bases, J lost 8 bases, and 12 bases stayed unmatched. The chain's CDR3 is CASSPKNRGNEEKLFF. CDR3 in DNA: TGCGCCAGCAGCCCCAAAAACAGGGGGAATGAAGAAAAACTGTTTTTT.

This clone was picked up one time. The V gene is TRBV5-1, the J gene TRBJ2-3; D gene uncertain. CDR1 SGHRS and CDR2 YFSETQ come from the germline V gene. This CDR3 is built from 13 residues. The V end lost 0 bases, the J end lost 4 bases, and 6 bases lay between the germline ends. The CDR3 DNA reads TGCGCCAGCAGCTTGGAAATCGCAGATACGCAGTATTTT. It encodes CASSLEIADTQYF.

The rearrangement links TRBV28 to TRBJ2-7, with D perhaps TRBD1 (6 bases). Germline values: CDR1 MDHEN, CDR2 SYDVKM. CDR3 length: 15 residues. V was shortened by 5 bases and J by 2 bases, with 16 bases between the two germline ends. The DNA of the CDR3 is TGTGCCAGCAGTCTCCCGGGACAACAGACCTACGAGCAGTACTTC. It specifies CASSLPGQQTYEQYF. Using reference TRBV28 and TRBJ2-7 for the parts outside the CDR3, the full variable domain is DVKVTQSSRYLVKRTGEKVFLECVQDMDHENMFWYRQDPGLGLRLIYFSYDVKMKEKGDIPEGYSVSREKKERFSLILESASTNQTSMYLCASSLPGQQTYEQYFGPGTRLTVT.

In this sample, this clone turned up a few times. The V gene is TRBV7-8, the J gene TRBJ2-1; D call uncertain. V lost 1 base and J lost 0, with 22 bases in between. Per germline, CDR1 SGHVS and CDR2 FQNEAQ. CDR3 length: 20 residues. CDR3 loop: CASSLVGRQRQFSSYNEQFF. In DNA form, the CDR3 reads TGTGCCAGCAGCTTAGTGGGCAGGCAACGCCAATTTAGCTCCTACAATGAGCAGTTCTTC.

The chain couples TRBV5-6 to TRBJ2-2; the D gene is possibly TRBD2 (6 bases). The CDR3 runs to 19 residues. Germline values: CDR1 SGHDT, CDR2 YYEEEE. Trimming left V 1 base short and J 3 bases short, with 22 bases between. CDR3 DNA sequence: TGTGCCAGCAGCTTGAGTAAGGGGAGGCTAGTGCGATACACCGGGGAGCTGTTTTTT. Its protein product is CASSLSKGRLVRYTGELFF.

V is TRBV5-5 and J is TRBJ2-1; D uncertain. The germline gives CDR1 SGHKS, CDR2 YYEKEE (reference sequence). Trimming removed 3 bases at V and 4 bases at J, with 2 bases between. The CDR3 has 11 residues. The CDR3 sequence: CASSSYNEQFF. Written as DNA, the CDR3 is TGTGCCAGCAGCTCGTACAATGAGCAGTTCTTC.

As DNA, the CDR3 is TGCAGCGTCGGTCTACAGGGAGATACTGAAGCTTTCTTT. This codes for CSVGLQGDTEAFF. The chain joins TRBV29-1 to TRBJ1-1; D is perhaps TRBD1 (6 bases). The germline V gene has CDR1 SQVTM and CDR2 ANQGSEA. The CDR3 length is 13 residues. V gave up 6 bases and J gave up 5 bases, with 16 bases separating them.

This chain connects TRBV5-4 to TRBJ2-7; D gene unclear. Germline V gene data show CDR1 as SGHNT and CDR2 as YYREEE (reference sequence). The CDR3 runs to 17 residues. V lost 4 bases and J lost 2, with 22 bases in between. CDR3 sequence: CASSPRLGLEATYEQYF. In nucleotides, the CDR3 is TGTGCCAGCAGCCCACGGCTGGGTCTAGAGGCAACCTACGAGCAGTACTTC. The whole variable domain, remainder taken from reference TRBV5-4 and TRBJ2-7, is ETGVTQSPTHLIKTRGQQVTLRCSSQSGHNTVSWYQQALGQGPQFIFQYYREEENGRGNFPPRFSGLQFPNYSSELNVNALELDDSALYLCASSPRLGLEATYEQYFGPGTRLTVT.

V and J are TRBV3-1 (or the pseudogene TRBV3-2) and TRBJ2-1; D not certain. Deletions cut 4 bases from V and 7 bases from J, with 23 bases between. Germline loops: CDR1 LGHDT, CDR2 YNNKEL (reference sequence). The CDR3 has 17 residues. The CDR3 coding sequence is TGTGCCAGCAGCCTACCCGAAGGCGAAGACCCGTCAAATGAGCAGTTCTTC. It codes for CASSLPEGEDPSNEQFF.

There are a few counts of this clone. The genes are TRBV7-9 and TRBJ1-5; D is perhaps TRBD1 (5 bases). The CDR3 has 15 residues. The V end lost 6 bases, the J end lost 4 bases, and 16 bases lay between the germline ends. Germline assignment: CDR1 SEHNR and CDR2 FQNEAQ (reference sequence). The CDR3 bases are TGTGCCAGCAGTTTCGGTGCAGGGTGGAATCAGCCCCAGCATTTT. This encodes CASSFGAGWNQPQHF.

The V and J genes are TRBV9 and TRBJ1-2; tentatively, D is TRBD1 (6 bases). The CDR3 is 14 amino acids. Germline V gene lookup returns CDR1 SGDLS and CDR2 YYNGEE. V dropped 5 bases and J dropped 7 bases, with 18 bases sitting between them. Here the CDR3 DNA reads TGTGCCAGCAGAGGCCGCGGGGGGCAGTTTGGCTACACCTTC. It is translated as CASRGRGGQFGYTF.

CDR3 in amino acids: CASSHGSRSSYEQYF. In DNA form, the CDR3 reads TGTGCCAGCAGCCATGGCAGCAGAAGCTCCTACGAGCAGTACTTC. This chain uses TRBV3-1 (or the pseudogene TRBV3-2) with TRBJ2-7; D is undetermined. The CDR3 consists of 15 residues. V was pared by 3 bases and J by 0 bases, with 12 bases between. Germline V CDR1 and CDR2: LGHDT, YNNKEL (reference sequence).

The chain couples TRBV5-6 to TRBJ2-7; maybe TRBD2 (5 bases). Germline CDR1 reads SGHDT; CDR2 reads YYEEEE. The CDR3 is 14 residues long. Trimming removed 4 bases at V and 4 bases at J, with 15 bases between. The CDR3 here is CASSPTRRSYEQYF. In DNA form, the CDR3 reads TGTGCCAGCAGCCCCACTAGGCGATCTTACGAGCAGTACTTC. Variable domain in full (rest from reference TRBV5-6 and TRBJ2-7): DAGVTQSPTHLIKTRGQQVTLRCSPKSGHDTVSWYQQALGQGPQFIFQYYEEEERQRGNFPDRFSGHQFPNYSSELNVNALLLGDSALYLCASSPTRRSYEQYFGPGTRLTVT.

The chain uses TRBV6-5 and TRBJ1-1; no firm D call. V lost 4 bases to trimming and J lost 1 base, with 10 bases between them. This CDR3 has 14 amino acids. Germline V gene lookup returns CDR1 MNHEY and CDR2 SVGAGI. CDR3 nucleotide sequence: TGTGCCAGCAGTTTCAAGGATACGAACACTGAAGCTTTCTTT. Translation: CASSFKDTNTEAFF.

This clone is a singleton in its sample. The V gene is TRBV30, the J gene TRBJ2-7; D remains unclear. Trimming stripped 3 bases from V and 6 bases from J, with 18 bases between. The CDR3 extends over 14 amino acids. CDR1 and CDR2 (germline): GTSNPN, SVGIG (reference sequence). The CDR3 protein is CAWRDPRFGPEQYF. CDR3 coding DNA: TGTGCCTGGAGAGATCCTCGTTTTGGTCCCGAGCAGTACTTC.

The rearrangement joins TRBV25-1 to TRBJ2-2, with D uncertain. The ends were cut back, 1 base at V and 2 bases at J, with 11 bases in the middle. The CDR3 runs to 16 residues. The germline gives CDR1 MGHDK, CDR2 SYGVNS. The CDR3 nucleotides read TGTGCCAGCAGTGAATCAAGTAAGGGAAACACCGGGGAGCTGTTTTTT. Its translation: CASSESSKGNTGELFF.

The chain recombines TRBV9 with TRBJ1-2, with 7 bases identical to TRBD1. This CDR3 has 17 residues. Germline values: CDR1 SGDLS, CDR2 YYNGEE. V lost 0 bases to trimming and J lost 4 bases; unmatched junction nucleotides: 12. DNA for the CDR3: TGTGCCAGCAGCGTAGCTTCCCGGGCAGGGGGGGGCTATGGCTACACCTTC. This codes for CASSVASRAGGGYGYTF.